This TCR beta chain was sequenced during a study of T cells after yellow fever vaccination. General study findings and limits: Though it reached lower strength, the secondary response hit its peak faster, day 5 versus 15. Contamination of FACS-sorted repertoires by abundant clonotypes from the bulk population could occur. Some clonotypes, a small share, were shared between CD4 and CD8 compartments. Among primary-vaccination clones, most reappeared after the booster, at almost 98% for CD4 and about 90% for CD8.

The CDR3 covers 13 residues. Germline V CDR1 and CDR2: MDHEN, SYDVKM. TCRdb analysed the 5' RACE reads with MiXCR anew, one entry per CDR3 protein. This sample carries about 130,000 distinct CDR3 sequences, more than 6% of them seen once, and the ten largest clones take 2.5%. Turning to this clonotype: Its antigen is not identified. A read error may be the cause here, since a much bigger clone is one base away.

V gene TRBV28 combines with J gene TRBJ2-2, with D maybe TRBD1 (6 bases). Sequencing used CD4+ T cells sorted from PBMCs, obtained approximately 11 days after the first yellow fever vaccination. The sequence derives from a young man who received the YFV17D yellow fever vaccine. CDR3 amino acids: CASTKGDTGKLFF. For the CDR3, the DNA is TGTGCCAGCACCAAGGGGGACACCGGGAAGCTGTTTTTT.